These T cell receptor beta chains were read from a single sample in a study of blood T cell repertoires in COVID-19. TCRdb's table, derived via immunoSEQ multiplex PCR, lists solely in-frame clones and lacks some. The table has approximately 45,000 clones, 80% to 90% seen once. Sequencing was performed on peripheral blood. Every receptor here comes from a middle-aged man with COVID-19, enrolled during active disease. Each CDR3 is given with its conserved first and last residue. The order of the fields is V gene, CDR3 length, J gene, CDR3 protein.

V gene: TRBV11-2
CDR3 length: 16
J gene: TRBJ2-5
CDR3 protein: CASSVDLGQVQETQYF

V gene: TRBV19
CDR3 length: 17
J gene: TRBJ2-3
CDR3 protein: CASTPPGRSSSTDTQYF

V gene: TRBV7-2
CDR3 length: 16
J gene: TRBJ2-1
CDR3 protein: CASSLRQRGGGDEQFF

V gene: TRBV4-2
CDR3 length: 14
J gene: TRBJ2-2
CDR3 protein: CASSRDRGAGELFF

V gene: TRBV5-6
CDR3 length: 15
J gene: TRBJ2-1
CDR3 protein: CASSPLAGMYNEQFF

V gene: TRBV30
CDR3 length: 12
J gene: TRBJ2-1
CDR3 protein: CAAGRSYNEQFF

V gene: TRBV6-5
CDR3 length: 14
J gene: TRBJ1-1
CDR3 protein: CASRQGQSSSEAFF

V gene: TRBV5-1
CDR3 length: 15
J gene: TRBJ2-7
CDR3 protein: CASSLQTGELSEQYF

V gene: TRBV2
CDR3 length: 14
J gene: TRBJ2-1
CDR3 protein: CASSAGRPEVEQFF

V gene: TRBV7-9
CDR3 length: 16
J gene: TRBJ2-5
CDR3 protein: CASSPRRGRSQETQYF